This T cell receptor beta chain stems from a study of long-term antiretroviral therapy in people with HIV. Study observations and caveats: HIV repertoires spanned narrower CDR3 length ranges than controls. Someone took the blood between the mid-2000s and the late 2010s, maybe while older ART regimens were in use.

The germline V gene has CDR1 WNHNN and CDR2 SYGVQD (reference sequence). The V end lost 2 bases, the J end lost 4 bases, and 11 bases lay between the germline ends. The CDR3 is 14 residues long. Among participants with HIV, every one received treatment in the United States. Samples were assayed with immunoSEQ v3.0 at survey level. Sequencing used immunoSEQ multiplex PCR; TCRdb keeps in-frame clones, though not all of them. The sample consists of 1,500 to 2,000 clones, 88% of them appearing once. A note on this clone: Its target is not known.

The chain couples TRBV10-1 to TRBJ2-5; TRBD1 might be the D (7 bases). This receptor was taken from a woman aged 45-60 years with HIV. This material consisted of unsorted PBMCs, taken 0.7 years after starting antiretroviral therapy. Here the CDR3 DNA reads TGCGCCAGCAGTGAGGGAGGGGGCACAGAGACCCAGTACTTC. Its protein is CASSEGGGTETQYF.